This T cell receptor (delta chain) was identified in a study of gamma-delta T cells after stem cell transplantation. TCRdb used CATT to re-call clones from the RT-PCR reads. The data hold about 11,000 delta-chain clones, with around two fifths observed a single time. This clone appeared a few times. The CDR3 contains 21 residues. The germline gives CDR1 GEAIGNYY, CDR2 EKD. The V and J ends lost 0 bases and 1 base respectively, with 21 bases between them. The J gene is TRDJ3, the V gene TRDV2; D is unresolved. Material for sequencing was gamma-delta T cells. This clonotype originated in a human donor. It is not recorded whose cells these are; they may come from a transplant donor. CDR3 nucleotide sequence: TGTGCCTGTGACACCGTGAATGGAGGATCCCGGTCTTCCTGGGACACCCGACAGATGTTTTTC. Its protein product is CACDTVNGGSRSSWDTRQMFF.